These 10 T cell receptor beta chains were sequenced from one sample in a study of T cells in Graves' hyperthyroidism and ophthalmopathy. Regions amplified from RNA transcripts were the TCR beta CDR3 regions. Using the HTBI primer set, a first-round RT-PCR was run on the TCR CDR3. TCRdb passed the multiplex PCR reads through MiXCR, listing each CDR3 protein once. The sample has 450,000 to 650,000 distinct CDR3 sequences; 20% are singletons. Material: blood. The receptors derive from a man younger than 35 with Graves' hyperthyroidism.

This clonotype came up a few times. V usage is TRBV4-1 and J usage is TRBJ1-5; possible D gene TRBD1, 5 bases. The CDR3 runs 14 residues. The V end was cut by 4 bases, the J end by 4 bases, with 11 bases between. The germline CDR1 and CDR2 sequences are MGHRA and YSYEKL. Here the CDR3 DNA reads TGCGCCAGCAGCCCCCGGGACGGAAATCAGCCCCAGCATTTT. Translated: CASSPRDGNQPQHF.

This clonotype was detected many times. V gene TRBV7-8 combines with J gene TRBJ1-2; TRBD1 agrees at 7 bases. Germline CDR1 reads SGHVS; CDR2 reads FQNEAQ. The CDR3 is 17 residues long. Trimming took 2 bases from V and 0 from J; bases not matched to a gene: 9. The CDR3 sequence: CASSLTSGGQTNYGYTF. The DNA for the CDR3 is TGTGCCAGCAGCTTAACTTCGGGGGGACAGACTAACTATGGCTACACCTTC.

This clonotype occurred many times. Since the CDR3 does not end with the conserved phenylalanine or tryptophan, this likely comes from a read error. J is TRBJ1-2 and V is TRBV28; D uncertain. Deletions cut 3 bases from V and 2 bases from J, with 7 bases between. Germline values: CDR1 MDHEN, CDR2 SYDVKM. CDR3 size: 13 residues. For the CDR3, the DNA is TGTGCCAGCAGTTTGGACGGAAACTATGGCTACACCTCC. Its translation: CASSLDGNYGYTS.

In this sample, this clonotype turned up many times. V and J are TRBV6-1 and TRBJ1-2, with D maybe TRBD1 (5 bases). Germline assignment: CDR1 MNHNS and CDR2 SASEGT. CDR3 length equals 13 residues. The V and J ends lost 0 bases and 7 bases respectively, with 9 bases between them. CDR3 residues: CASSEAGERGYTF. In nucleotides, the CDR3 is TGTGCCAGCAGTGAAGCGGGGGAACGTGGCTACACCTTC.

This clonotype was detected many times. The CDR3 nucleotides are TGTGCCAGCAGTGAAAGGTGGACCTACGAGCAGTACTTC. This gives the protein CASSERWTYEQYF. The rearrangement uses TRBV6-1 and TRBJ2-7; D is uncertain. The ends were cut back, 2 bases at V and 2 bases at J, with 7 bases in the middle. The V gene's germline CDR1 is MNHNS and CDR2 SASEGT. The CDR3 has 13 residues.

The chain employs TRBV6-2 or TRBV6-3 and TRBJ2-5; perhaps TRBD2 as D (5 bases). V was trimmed by 3 bases and J by 2 bases, leaving 10 bases between them. Germline V lookup: CDR1 MNHEY, CDR2 SVGEGT. The CDR3 is made up of 14 amino acids. The CDR3 spells CASSYSAQQETQYF. The CDR3 coding sequence is TGTGCCAGCAGTTATAGCGCCCAGCAAGAGACCCAGTACTTC.

This clonotype has a handful of counts. The CDR3 DNA follows: TGTGCCAGCAGTTACTCGACAGGGACAGTTGGTGGCTACACCTTC. It is translated as CASSYSTGTVGGYTF. The chain is built from TRBV6-2 or TRBV6-3 and TRBJ1-2, with 7 nucleotides matching TRBD1. CDR3 length equals 15 residues. The V segment lost 0 bases and the J segment 7 bases; nucleotides outside the gene matches: 8. From germline, CDR1 is MNHEY and CDR2 SVGEGT.

As regards this clonotype: A read error may produce the germline difference seen at one junction end. CDR3 nucleotide sequence: TGTGCCAGTAGTATGGAAGGACAGGGTGATGAGAAGTTCTTC. Translation gives CASSMEGQGDEKFF. V usage is TRBV19 and J usage is TRBJ2-1, with TRBD1 matching over 8 bases. Germline-derived CDR1 and CDR2 are LNHDA and SQIVND (reference sequence). The CDR3 has 14 amino acids.

This clonotype appeared a single time. V is TRBV6-1 and J is TRBJ2-4; 9 positions match TRBD1. Germline-derived CDR1 and CDR2 are MNHNS and SASEGT. J lost 4 bases, V lost 5 bases, and 3 bases had no gene match. The CDR3 runs 14 residues. The CDR3 DNA sequence: TGTGCCAGCAGTCGGGGACAGGGTAAAAACATTCAGTACTTC. Its protein is CASSRGQGKNIQYF.

This clonotype has a handful of counts. The rearrangement uses TRBV6-1 and TRBJ2-2; no firm D call. V was cut by 9 bases and J by 3 bases, with 8 bases left in between. Per the germline V gene, CDR1 is MNHNS and CDR2 is SASEGT. The CDR3 contains 12 residues. The CDR3 sequence is CASVSYTGELFF. The CDR3 DNA follows: TGTGCCAGTGTCAGCTACACCGGGGAGCTGTTTTTT.